This paragraph reports one T cell receptor (beta chain). As yet, its antigen is unknown. Profiled with immunoSEQ multiplex PCR; TCRdb holds only in-frame clones, not every one. The repertoire holds tens of thousands of clones, 69% seen once, with about 27% in the top ten. The data belong to a study of cytotoxic CD8 clonotypes in ibrutinib-treated CLL. Background on the study: Partial responses totalled around 25 and complete responses 2; after median 68 months, about 15 remained remitted and about 12 progressed. Mean yields were about 260,000 productive templates and 80,000 to 95,000 productive rearrangements per sample.

The CDR3 is 14 residues long. Germline V lookup: CDR1 PRHDT, CDR2 FYEKMQ (reference sequence). Deletions cut 2 bases from V and 4 bases from J, with 10 bases between. Study findings and constraints: The clonality rise at ibrutinib response reflected private clonotype expansion. Clonality went higher at ibrutinib response and then dropped back toward baseline at progression.

The material was PBMCs, obtained before ibrutinib treatment. The J gene is TRBJ2-3, the V gene TRBV13; TRBD2 is a possible D gene (6 bases). The TCR comes from a human donor with chronic lymphocytic leukemia. The CDR3 DNA is TGTGCCAGCAGCTTAATCTCGGGAGCAGATACGCAGTATTTT. It translates to CASSLISGADTQYF.